One and the same sample provided the 31 T cell receptor beta chains below, sequenced in a study of cytomegalovirus exposure and HLA in healthy donors. Vbeta (60) and Jbeta (13) primers were used in the PCR. The method was immunoSEQ multiplex PCR; TCRdb's version includes in-frame clones alone and lacks a portion of them. The data contain 150,000 to 200,000 clones, approximately 79% of them singletons. Sequenced material: PBMCs. These receptors all come from a woman in her forties in good health and CMV-seronegative.

This clone was observed once. The rearrangement links TRBV9 to TRBJ1-5, with D possibly being TRBD1 (6 bases). CDR1 and CDR2 from the germline V gene are SGDLS and YYNGEE. The CDR3 is 15 residues long. V lost 0 bases, J lost 6 bases, and 13 bases lay in between. CDR3 sequence (DNA): TGTGCCAGCAGCGTAGACGGGGGGCAGAGTCAGCCCCAGCATTTT. Its protein is CASSVDGGQSQPQHF.

The chain joins TRBV6-1 to TRBJ1-3; D remains unclear. The CDR3 loop spans 14 amino acids. Germline values: CDR1 MNHNS, CDR2 SASEGT. Trimming shortened V by 3 bases and J by 4 bases, and 10 bases separated the two germline ends. The CDR3 protein is CASSEAVRGNTIYF. The DNA for the CDR3 is TGTGCCAGCAGTGAGGCAGTCCGAGGAAACACCATATATTTT.

This sequence joins TRBV19 and TRBJ1-5; D call uncertain. This CDR3 is built from 16 residues. Germline V lookup: CDR1 LNHDA, CDR2 SQIVND (reference sequence). V lost 6 bases and J 3 bases, leaving 18 bases between the germline ends. The CDR3 here is CASSHPAASVNQPQHF. In DNA form, the CDR3 reads TGTGCCAGTAGCCATCCGGCTGCTAGTGTCAATCAGCCCCAGCATTTT.

CDR3 bases: TGCGCCAGCAGCCAGTCGACAGGGTGGAGTTATGGCTACACCTTC. It encodes CASSQSTGWSYGYTF. The chain links TRBV4-3 to TRBJ1-2; TRBD1 aligns across 7 bases. V lost 3 bases, J lost 5 bases, and 9 bases stayed unmatched. Germline CDR1 reads LGHNA; CDR2 reads YSLEER. The length of the CDR3 is 15 residues.

The V call is TRBV25-1, the J call TRBJ2-5; 11 bases line up with TRBD1. CDR1 is MGHDK and CDR2 is SYGVNS in the germline V gene. This CDR3 region has 16 residues. V lost 4 bases and J lost 5; bases outside the gene matches: 9. The CDR3 DNA reads as TGTGCCAGCAGTGTTGGGACAGGGGGTTTTTTCGAGACCCAGTACTTC. It yields the protein CASSVGTGGFFETQYF. The whole variable domain, filled in from reference TRBV25-1 and TRBJ2-5, reads EADIYQTPRYLVIGTGKKITLECSQTMGHDKMYWYQQDPGMELHLIHYSYGVNSTEKGDLSSESTVSRIRTEHFPLTLESARPSHTSQYLCASSVGTGGFFETQYFGPGTRLLVL.

The rearrangement joins TRBV19 to TRBJ2-5; the D gene is possibly TRBD1 (6 bases). The CDR3 spans 15 residues. Germline loops: CDR1 LNHDA, CDR2 SQIVND (reference sequence). V shed 6 bases and J shed 2 bases, with 16 bases lying between them. The CDR3 loop is CASSRGGAKQETQYF. CDR3 DNA sequence: TGTGCCAGTAGCAGGGGCGGTGCAAAGCAAGAGACCCAGTACTTC.

The chain joins TRBV19 to TRBJ2-1, with a tentative D call TRBD1 (5 bases). With 2 bases removed from V and 4 bases from J, the gap between germline ends came to 9 bases. Germline CDR1 reads LNHDA; CDR2 reads SQIVND (reference sequence). This CDR3 has 14 amino acids. CDR3 amino acids: CASSITGLYNEQFF. The CDR3 coding sequence is TGTGCCAGTAGTATAACAGGATTATACAATGAGCAGTTCTTC.

The chain is built from TRBV7-6 and TRBJ2-2; TRBD2 matches at 9 bases. The junction had 2 bases not matched to a gene; V was cut back by 1 base and J by 5 bases. Germline values: CDR1 SGHVS, CDR2 FNYEAQ. This CDR3 is built from 15 residues. CDR3 coding DNA: TGTGCCAGCAGCTTAGGCCTAGCGGGGACCGGGGAGCTGTTTTTT. This translates into CASSLGLAGTGELFF.

This rearrangement joins TRBV4-1 to TRBJ2-7; 7 nucleotides agree with TRBD1. Trimming cost V 4 bases and J 0 bases; bases outside gene matches: 6. The CDR3 loop spans 15 amino acids. CDR1 and CDR2 from the germline V gene are MGHRA and YSYEKL. The CDR3 bases are TGCGCCAGCAGCCTCCAGACAGGGACCTCCTACGAGCAGTACTTC. Translated, it gives CASSLQTGTSYEQYF.

The CDR3 reads CASSSFGGAFSYEQYF. The CDR3 bases are TGTGCCAGCAGCTCATTTGGGGGGGCCTTTTCCTACGAGCAGTACTTC. The gene calls are TRBV7-9 and TRBJ2-7; D might be TRBD2 (7 bases). V was cut by 4 bases and J by 1 base, with 17 bases left in between. CDR1 and CDR2 from the germline V gene are SEHNR and FQNEAQ (reference sequence). The CDR3 contains 16 residues.

The V gene is TRBV7-9, the J gene TRBJ2-5; D is undetermined. The CDR3 runs 15 residues. CDR1 is SEHNR, CDR2 FQNEAQ, per germline (reference sequence). The V end lost 2 bases, the J end lost 5 bases, and 15 bases lay between the germline ends. Written as DNA, the CDR3 is TGTGCCAGCAGCTTAAAAATACATGATAAGGAGACCCAGTACTTC. Residues: CASSLKIHDKETQYF.

The chain carries TRBV28 and TRBJ1-1; D gene uncertain. CDR1 and CDR2 (germline): MDHEN, SYDVKM. The CDR3 contains 14 residues. Trimming pared 6 bases from V and 4 bases from J, leaving 15 bases between. In nucleotides, the CDR3 is TGTGCCAGCAGGCCCCCCCCGGTCTCCACTGAAGCTTTCTTT. Protein sequence: CASRPPPVSTEAFF.

In nucleotides, the CDR3 is TGTGCCAGCAGCTTAAAGGGGGTCAATGGGACAGATACGCAGTATTTT. Translation gives CASSLKGVNGTDTQYF. The chain recombines TRBV5-8 with TRBJ2-3; possibly TRBD1 for D (6 bases). Germline V gene data show CDR1 as SGHTS and CDR2 as YDEGEE. V was clipped by 2 bases and J by 3 bases, with 16 bases between them. The CDR3 runs 16 residues.

The chain employs TRBV5-6 and TRBJ2-7; 7 bases agree with TRBD2. Trimming cost V 4 bases and J 1 base; bases outside gene matches: 5. CDR1 and CDR2 (germline): SGHDT, YYEEEE. The length of the CDR3 is 14 residues. CDR3 DNA: TGTGCCAGCAGCCTACTAGCGCTATCCTACGAGCAGTACTTC. Translating it yields CASSLLALSYEQYF.

This clone was detected only once. V gene TRBV5-1 combines with J gene TRBJ1-2; D is unresolved. The V and J ends lost 3 bases and 5 bases respectively, with 17 bases between them. CDR1 SGHRS and CDR2 YFSETQ come from the germline V gene. The CDR3 has 15 amino acids. The CDR3 nucleotides are TGCGCCAGCAGCTCCGCTTTAGACACGTCGTATGGCTACACCTTC. It specifies CASSSALDTSYGYTF.

This clone was seen more than once but under ten times. The chain combines TRBV19 with TRBJ2-4; 10 nucleotides match TRBD1. Looked up from germline, CDR1 is LNHDA and CDR2 is SQIVND (reference sequence). Trimming took 5 bases from V and 0 from J; bases not matched to a gene: 16. The CDR3 extends over 20 amino acids. CDR3 sequence: CASSSRDRGSGNRAKNIQYF. CDR3 nucleotide sequence: TGTGCCAGTAGTTCCCGGGACAGGGGCTCTGGTAATAGAGCCAAAAACATTCAGTACTTC.

This clone showed up just a few times. This chain connects TRBV6-6 to TRBJ1-4; possibly TRBD1 for D (6 bases). CDR1 and CDR2 (germline): MNHNY, SVGAGI (reference sequence). Trimming stripped 9 bases from V and 10 bases from J, with 18 bases between. This CDR3 comprises 13 residues. As DNA, the CDR3 is TGTGCCAGTCGGGGGGCGACGGGAGGAAAACTGTTTTTT. Protein product: CASRGATGGKLFF.

This clone occurred a few times. This chain uses TRBV6-1 with TRBJ1-4; 7 bases are a match to TRBD1. V lost 11 bases, J lost 4 bases, and 10 bases stayed unmatched. The CDR3 loop spans 14 amino acids. The germline gives CDR1 MNHNS, CDR2 SASEGT. CDR3 residues: CAVAQGLGNEKLFF. The CDR3, as DNA: TGTGCCGTCGCACAGGGGCTCGGTAATGAAAAACTGTTTTTT.

The chain has TRBV28 and TRBJ2-2, with D maybe TRBD2 (7 bases). Looked up from germline, CDR1 is MDHEN and CDR2 is SYDVKM. With 2 bases removed from V and 5 bases from J, the gap between germline ends came to 12 bases. The CDR3 consists of 15 residues. The CDR3 is CASSLGGAGTGELFF. CDR3 DNA: TGTGCCAGCAGTTTAGGGGGGGCAGGAACCGGGGAGCTGTTTTTT.

In regard to this clone: At one end, the junction sequence differs from germline, possibly due to a read error. The CDR3 DNA follows: TGTGCCAGCAGCTATCGCGATACGCCGTATTTT. It specifies CASSYRDTPYF. The chain has TRBV13 and TRBJ2-3, with no clear D. Germline lookup yields CDR1 PRHDT and CDR2 FYEKMQ (reference sequence). The CDR3 runs to 11 residues.

The V gene is TRBV5-1, the J gene TRBJ2-5; 12 nucleotides align to TRBD2. Germline V CDR1 and CDR2: SGHRS, YFSETQ. This CDR3 spans 17 amino acids. Unmatched junction bases numbered 14, after V lost 4 bases and J lost 7 bases. The CDR3 DNA reads as TGCGCCAGCAGCCGGGAGCCGACTAGCGGGGGCCGGGGGACCCAGTACTTC. Amino acids: CASSREPTSGGRGTQYF. Full variable domain (rest looked up from reference TRBV5-1 and TRBJ2-5): KAGVTQTPRYLIKTRGQQVTLSCSPISGHRSVSWYQQTPGQGLQFLFEYFSETQRNKGNFPGRFSGRQFSNSRSEMNVSTLELGDSALYLCASSREPTSGGRGTQYFGPGTRLLVL.

The chain recombines TRBV27 with TRBJ1-5; 9 bases match TRBD1. CDR1 is MNHEY and CDR2 is SMNVEV in the germline V gene (reference sequence). This CDR3 has 15 residues. V gave up 5 bases and J gave up 7 bases; unmatched junction bases: 9. CDR3 protein: CASSPGTGGGQPQHF. CDR3 sequence (DNA): TGTGCCAGCAGTCCCGGCACAGGGGGCGGGCAGCCCCAGCATTTT.

Only a few counts were recorded for this clone. The chain employs TRBV5-1 and TRBJ1-3; no clear D. Trimming left V 0 bases short and J 0 bases short, with 7 bases between. The germline V gene has CDR1 SGHRS and CDR2 YFSETQ. The CDR3 has 15 amino acids. The CDR3 sequence: CASSLARSSGNTIYF. The CDR3 nucleotides are TGCGCCAGCAGCTTGGCCAGAAGCTCTGGAAACACCATATATTTT.

The V and J genes are TRBV4-1 and TRBJ1-2; 9 bases agree with TRBD1. V dropped 4 bases and J dropped 8; count of bases not matched to a gene: 17. Germline V gives CDR1 MGHRA, CDR2 YSYEKL. This CDR3 spans 17 amino acids. The chain's CDR3 is CASSRPSGTGKVRGYTF. CDR3 DNA sequence: TGCGCCAGCAGCCGGCCATCGGGGACAGGGAAAGTAAGGGGCTACACCTTC.

The sample holds one count of this clone. This chain links TRBV6-1 with TRBJ1-6, with unresolved D. The germline V gene has CDR1 MNHNS and CDR2 SASEGT. V gave up 4 bases and J gave up 0 bases, with 7 bases separating them. The CDR3 loop spans 15 amino acids. In nucleotides, the CDR3 is TGTGCCAGCAGTGGGAGCTCCTCCTATAATTCACCCCTCCACTTT. Protein: CASSGSSSYNSPLHF.

The chain joins TRBV6-6 to TRBJ2-7, with 9 bases lining up with TRBD1. The length of the CDR3 is 16 residues. Germline V CDR1 and CDR2: MNHNY, SVGAGI (reference sequence). This CDR3 reads CAVSGTGHPISYEQYF. Here the CDR3 DNA reads TGTGCTGTAAGTGGGACAGGGCACCCCATCTCCTACGAGCAGTACTTC.

The gene calls are TRBV4-3 and TRBJ2-7, with 8 bases that match TRBD1. This CDR3 is 15 amino acids long. Germline-derived CDR1 and CDR2 are LGHNA and YSLEER. Trimming removed 0 bases from V and 3 bases from J; junction bases left unmatched: 4. CDR3 nucleotides: TGCGCCAGCAGCCAAGATAGACAGGGGAACTACGAGCAGTACTTC. It codes for CASSQDRQGNYEQYF.

This clone was picked up a small number of times. The rearrangement joins TRBV19 to TRBJ1-1; D is ambiguous. Germline V gene sequence: CDR1 LNHDA, CDR2 SQIVND (reference sequence). V lost 6 bases and J lost 0, with 11 bases in between. The CDR3 sequence is 14 residues long. The CDR3, as DNA: TGTGCCAGTAGCCGAGGAAACATGAACACTGAAGCTTTCTTT. Its translation is CASSRGNMNTEAFF. The full variable domain, in which reference TRBV19 and TRBJ1-1 provide the parts outside the CDR3, is DGGITQSPKYLFRKEGQNVTLSCEQNLNHDAMYWYRQDPGQGLRLIYYSQIVNDFQKGDIAEGYSVSREKKESFPLTVTSAQKNPTAFYLCASSRGNMNTEAFFGQGTRLTVV.

The genes are TRBV7-8 and TRBJ2-3, with TRBD2 as a possible D gene (5 bases). V lost 2 bases and J lost 2, with 14 bases in between. This CDR3 spans 16 amino acids. Germline CDR1 is SGHVS and CDR2 is FQNEAQ. In DNA form, the CDR3 reads TGTGCCAGCAGCTTACCCGGGGTTAGCCCCACAGATACGCAGTATTTT. The encoded protein is CASSLPGVSPTDTQYF.

The chain links TRBV19 to TRBJ1-2, with D unclear. The germline V gene has CDR1 LNHDA and CDR2 SQIVND (reference sequence). With 0 bases removed from V and 9 bases from J, the gap between germline ends came to 8 bases. This CDR3 spans 12 amino acids. CDR3 nucleotide sequence: TGTGCCAGTAGTATAGACCCCAGGCGCTACACCTTC. It is translated as CASSIDPRRYTF.

This clone has just a few counts. This CDR3 reads CASSMGGWTEAFF. The CDR3 DNA reads TGTGCCAGTAGTATGGGGGGGTGGACTGAAGCTTTCTTT. This rearrangement joins TRBV19 to TRBJ1-1; D possibly corresponds to TRBD1 (5 bases). Per the germline V gene, CDR1 is LNHDA and CDR2 is SQIVND (reference sequence). The V and J ends lost 3 bases and 5 bases respectively, with 10 bases between them. The CDR3 consists of 13 residues. Combining the CDR3 with reference TRBV19 and TRBJ1-1 gives the whole variable domain DGGITQSPKYLFRKEGQNVTLSCEQNLNHDAMYWYRQDPGQGLRLIYYSQIVNDFQKGDIAEGYSVSREKKESFPLTVTSAQKNPTAFYLCASSMGGWTEAFFGQGTRLTVV.